The 24 T cell receptor beta chains given below trace back to one sample, sequenced in a study of STAT5B mutations in CD4+ large granular lymphocyte leukemia. The assay was immunoSEQ multiplex PCR, and TCRdb's table has in-frame clones only and misses some. The table has about 32,000 clones, about 81% seen once. Sequenced sample: CD4+ T cells from blood buffy coats. These receptor sequences come from a human donor in good health.

The V call is TRBV7-3, the J call TRBJ2-1, with a tentative D call TRBD1 (6 bases). The CDR3 length is 13 residues. Germline V gives CDR1 SGHTA, CDR2 FQGTGA. V lost 5 bases and J 13 bases, leaving 18 bases between the germline ends. The CDR3 loop is CASSPRVEGVQFF. CDR3 DNA sequence: TGTGCCAGCAGCCCCAGGGTAGAGGGGGTTCAGTTCTTC.

The rearrangement joins TRBV7-8 to TRBJ1-2, with a tentative D call TRBD1 (5 bases). The germline V and J ends were trimmed by 5 bases and 2 bases, with 12 bases remaining between them. Germline CDR1 and CDR2: SGHVS and FQNEAQ. CDR3 length equals 14 residues. CDR3 residues: CASSDQQANYGYTF. The CDR3 DNA reads as TGTGCCAGCAGCGACCAACAGGCAAACTATGGCTACACCTTC.

The chain carries TRBV21-1 and TRBJ1-6; TRBD1 is the table's D call and was not checked against the DNA. TRBV21-1 is a pseudogene segment. There are 13 residues in the CDR3. CDR3 sequence reads: CASSKDSFSPLHF. CDR3 sequence (DNA): TGTGCCAGCAGCAAGGACAGTTTTTCACCCCTCCACTTT.

The rearrangement uses TRBV11-2 and TRBJ1-1, with 7 bases identical to TRBD1. The CDR3 sequence is 15 residues long. The V segment lost 3 bases and the J segment 0 bases; nucleotides outside the gene matches: 4. Germline CDR1 reads SGHAT; CDR2 reads FQNNGV. This CDR3 is CASSFGTVMNTEAFF. The DNA for the CDR3 is TGTGCCAGCAGCTTTGGGACAGTGATGAACACTGAAGCTTTCTTT.

V is TRBV5-8 and J is TRBJ2-3; 7 positions agree with TRBD1. V trimming: 5 bases; J trimming: 3 bases; junction bases outside the gene matches: 12. Germline lookup yields CDR1 SGHTS and CDR2 YDEGEE. This CDR3 spans 16 amino acids. CDR3 region: CASSTTGSVRTDTQYF. CDR3 DNA: TGTGCCAGCAGTACGACAGGGTCGGTTCGGACAGATACGCAGTATTTT.

This clone was found once. The V call is TRBV28, the J call TRBJ2-1, with 7 positions matching TRBD1. The CDR3 loop spans 14 amino acids. The junction had 10 bases not matched to a gene; V was cut back by 4 bases and J by 10 bases. Germline V CDR1 and CDR2: MDHEN, SYDVKM. CDR3 sequence (DNA): TGTGCCAGCAGTTGGGGGACAGATCTGAGGGAGCAGTTCTTC. This translates into CASSWGTDLREQFF. The full variable domain, rest sourced from reference TRBV28 and TRBJ2-1, is DVKVTQSSRYLVKRTGEKVFLECVQDMDHENMFWYRQDPGLGLRLIYFSYDVKMKEKGDIPEGYSVSREKKERFSLILESASTNQTSMYLCASSWGTDLREQFFGPGTRLTVL.

V and J are TRBV29-1 and TRBJ2-2; 11 positions match TRBD1. Germline V gene sequence: CDR1 SQVTM, CDR2 ANQGSEA. The CDR3 covers 15 residues. Trimming removed 7 bases from V and 2 bases from J; junction bases left unmatched: 6. Here the CDR3 reads CSGIGTGGNTGELFF. DNA of the CDR3: TGCAGCGGGATCGGGACAGGGGGAAACACCGGGGAGCTGTTTTTT.

The V gene is TRBV6-1, the J gene TRBJ2-1, with a weak D call TRBD2 (5 bases). The V gene's germline CDR1 is MNHNS and CDR2 SASEGT. Trimming took 2 bases from V and 0 from J, leaving 14 bases between them. The length of the CDR3 is 17 residues. In DNA form, the CDR3 reads TGTGCCAGCAGTGAACGCCGGGAACCCTTCTCCTACAATGAGCAGTTCTTC. As protein: CASSERREPFSYNEQFF.

The genes are TRBV11-1 and TRBJ2-7, with 7 bases that match TRBD2. The CDR3 has 14 amino acids. Germline loops: CDR1 SGHAT, CDR2 FQDESV (reference sequence). J gave up 3 bases and V 4 bases, and 6 bases lay outside the gene matches. CDR3 DNA: TGTGCCAGCAGCTCGGGGGGTTCATTCTACGAGCAGTACTTC. It codes for CASSSGGSFYEQYF.

This clone showed up just once. The rearrangement joins TRBV11-2 to TRBJ2-7, with TRBD1 matching 9 bases. Unmatched junction bases numbered 6, after V lost 4 bases and J lost 2 bases. In germline, CDR1 is SGHAT, CDR2 FQNNGV. CDR3 length equals 15 residues. In DNA, the CDR3 is TGTGCCAGCAGCTCCTACAGGGGGCAGGCCTACGAGCAGTACTTC. Translation: CASSSYRGQAYEQYF.

The genes are TRBV27 and TRBJ2-7, with a weak D call TRBD2 (5 bases). CDR3 length: 14 amino acids. Looked up from germline, CDR1 is MNHEY and CDR2 is SMNVEV (reference sequence). V shed 2 bases and J shed 6 bases, with 14 bases lying between them. Here the CDR3 reads CASSLSPGFGEQYF. The CDR3 nucleotides read TGTGCCAGCAGTTTAAGTCCGGGATTCGGCGAGCAGTACTTC.

The J gene is TRBJ2-1, the V gene TRBV5-1; maybe TRBD2 (6 bases). This CDR3 spans 15 amino acids. V lost 4 bases to trimming and J lost 0 bases, with 11 bases between them. The germline CDR1 and CDR2 sequences are SGHRS and YFSETQ. The CDR3: CASSPGGNSYNEQFF. The CDR3 DNA sequence: TGCGCCAGCAGCCCCGGGGGTAACTCCTACAATGAGCAGTTCTTC. Variable domain in full (rest from reference TRBV5-1 and TRBJ2-1): KAGVTQTPRYLIKTRGQQVTLSCSPISGHRSVSWYQQTPGQGLQFLFEYFSETQRNKGNFPGRFSGRQFSNSRSEMNVSTLELGDSALYLCASSPGGNSYNEQFFGPGTRLTVL.

In this sample, this clone turned up a few times. The CDR3 DNA reads as TGTGCCACCTCCGGGACGGCCGTGAATCAGCCCCAGCATTTT. Its protein product is CATSGTAVNQPQHF. The genes are TRBV19 and TRBJ1-5; possible D gene TRBD1, 5 bases. Germline V lookup: CDR1 LNHDA, CDR2 SQIVND (reference sequence). V was cut by 10 bases and J by 4 bases, with 17 bases left in between. CDR3 length equals 14 residues.

The chain couples TRBV7-6 to TRBJ2-5; 9 nucleotides match TRBD2. Germline-derived CDR1 and CDR2 are SGHVS and FNYEAQ. The CDR3 totals 15 residues. The J segment lost 2 bases and the V segment lost 3 bases, leaving 4 bases of the junction unmatched. CDR3 sequence: CASSLGLAGQETQYF. The CDR3 bases are TGTGCCAGCAGCTTGGGACTAGCAGGGCAAGAGACCCAGTACTTC.

V and J are TRBV9 and TRBJ1-3, with 9 bases that match TRBD1. The CDR3 is made up of 18 amino acids. Per germline, CDR1 SGDLS and CDR2 YYNGEE. V trimming: 0 bases; J trimming: 1 base; junction bases outside the gene matches: 8. CDR3 sequence (DNA): TGTGCCAGCAGCGTAGAAATGGGACAGGGAAATTCTGGAAACACCATATATTTT. The encoded protein is CASSVEMGQGNSGNTIYF.

The chain couples TRBV29-1 to TRBJ2-5; TRBD1 matches 7 bases. CDR3 length: 13 amino acids. Germline V gene data show CDR1 as SQVTM and CDR2 as ANQGSEA. Trimming cost V 7 bases and J 4 bases; bases outside gene matches: 9. CDR3 bases: TGCAGCGCCCAGACAGGGCCGGGAGAGACCCAGTACTTC. Amino acid sequence: CSAQTGPGETQYF. The full variable domain, with the rest looked up from reference TRBV29-1 and TRBJ2-5, is SAVISQKPSRDICQRGTSLTIQCQVDSQVTMMFWYRQQPGQSLTLIATANQGSEATYESGFVIDKFPISRPNLTFSTLTVSNMSPEDSSIYLCSAQTGPGETQYFGPGTRLLVL.

The V call is TRBV5-1, the J call TRBJ2-3, with 7 bases that match TRBD1. This CDR3 has 16 amino acids. V dropped 0 bases and J dropped 5; count of bases not matched to a gene: 9. The germline gives CDR1 SGHRS, CDR2 YFSETQ. The CDR3 loop is CASSLAGTVGQDTQYF. CDR3 sequence (DNA): TGCGCCAGCAGCTTGGCCGGGACAGTAGGGCAAGATACGCAGTATTTT.

This clone was found a few times. The chain is built from TRBV30 and TRBJ1-1; D possibly corresponds to TRBD1 (5 bases). CDR3 length: 13 amino acids. Germline assignment: CDR1 GTSNPN and CDR2 SVGIG (reference sequence). V shed 4 bases and J shed 0 bases, with 9 bases lying between them. This CDR3 is CAWTKGLNTEAFF. The CDR3 DNA follows: TGTGCCTGGACGAAGGGGCTGAACACTGAAGCTTTCTTT.

The rearrangement links TRBV11-1 to TRBJ2-3, with 10 bases lining up with TRBD2. The CDR3 is 16 residues long. Germline V lookup: CDR1 SGHAT, CDR2 FQDESV (reference sequence). The ends lost 5 bases at V and 3 bases at J; junction bases unmatched: 8. CDR3 protein: CASSLLAGGRTDTQYF. DNA for the CDR3: TGTGCCAGCAGCCTATTAGCGGGGGGCCGGACAGATACGCAGTATTTT.

V and J are TRBV7-9 and TRBJ2-3; D may be TRBD1 or TRBD2 (5 bases each). The germline V gene encodes CDR1 SEHNR and CDR2 FQNEAQ (reference sequence). The CDR3 sequence is 14 residues long. V was trimmed by 3 bases and J by 2 bases, leaving 9 bases between them. The CDR3 reads CASSFSGPTDTQYF. CDR3 DNA sequence: TGTGCCAGCAGCTTTTCGGGACCCACAGATACGCAGTATTTT. Looking up the rest from reference TRBV7-9 and TRBJ2-3 gives the full variable domain: DTGVSQNPRHKITKRGQNVTFRCDPISEHNRLYWYRQTLGQGPEFLTYFQNEAQLEKSRLLSDRFSAERPKGSFSTLEIQRTEQGDSAMYLCASSFSGPTDTQYFGPGTRLTVL.

The J gene is TRBJ1-1, the V gene TRBV18; no definite D call. Trimming removed 0 bases at V and 1 base at J, with 9 bases between. Germline values: CDR1 KGHSH, CDR2 LQKENI. CDR3 length: 15 amino acids. CDR3 protein: CASSPPTSRNTEAFF. The CDR3 DNA follows: TGTGCCAGCTCACCACCTACCAGCCGGAACACTGAAGCTTTCTTT.

This chain's CDR3 is CASSGTDYEQYF. As DNA, the CDR3 is TGTGCCAGCTCCGGGACAGACTACGAGCAGTACTTC. This chain joins TRBV18 and TRBJ2-5; 7 nucleotides align to TRBD1. The J call is in doubt because the DNA end fits TRBJ2-7 better. The CDR3 length is 12 residues. Germline V CDR1 and CDR2: KGHSH, LQKENI.

The J gene is TRBJ1-2, the V gene TRBV6-1; 8 bases are a match to TRBD1. This CDR3 is 15 amino acids long. J gave up 5 bases and V 0 bases, and 5 bases lay outside the gene matches. The germline gives CDR1 MNHNS, CDR2 SASEGT. DNA for the CDR3: TGTGCCAGCAGTGAAGCCGCAGGGGGCGGTTATGGCTACACCTTC. It yields the protein CASSEAAGGGYGYTF.

This clone was counted a few times. This rearrangement joins TRBV2 to TRBJ1-5; no firm D call. V shed 4 bases and J shed 4 bases, with 8 bases lying between them. The CDR3 is 13 amino acids. The germline V gene encodes CDR1 SNHLY and CDR2 FYNNEI. This CDR3 is CASSGSGNQPQHF. The CDR3 bases are TGTGCCAGCAGTGGGAGCGGTAATCAGCCCCAGCATTTT.